The clone carrying this T cell receptor (beta chain) occurred a few times. Its antigen is as yet unknown. The germline CDR1 and CDR2 sequences are MNHNY and SVGAGI (reference sequence). The CDR3 contains 14 residues. V shed 4 bases and J shed 5 bases, with 14 bases lying between them. This specimen comes from a study of T-cell memory formation after mild COVID-19. At the level of the study: TCR clusters were largely donor specific. Study-wide points: The study found contracting CD4+ clones mainly in CM and EM and contracting CD8+ clones in EMRA.

TCRdb reprocessed the 5' RACE reads via MiXCR and lists one record per CDR3 protein. The data hold about 110,000 distinct CDR3 sequences, with 15% to 20% observed a single time. This sequence originates from a man aged 18 to 30 who had mild COVID-19 (a few samples of this study predate the infection). Cell type and time point are not known. The specimen sequenced was PBMCs or a T cell subset sorted from them (not recorded which). V usage is TRBV6-6 and J usage is TRBJ1-1; unclear D gene. This chain's CDR3 is CASSSLGRVTEAFF. The CDR3 DNA is TGTGCCAGCAGTTCGTTAGGGAGGGTAACTGAAGCTTTCTTT.